These T cell receptor beta chains were read from a single sample in a study of spatial heterogeneity in lung cancer. MiXCR, run by TCRdb on the 5' RACE reads, gives a single entry per CDR3 protein. The table includes 35,000 to 50,000 distinct CDR3 sequences, approximately 22% detected once. Sample: PBMCs, taken at follow-up. These receptors were taken from a female donor with early-stage non-small cell lung cancer. Each CDR3 is given without its conserved first and last residue.

v_call cdr3_aa
TRBV5-6 ASSLQTGGPLTQY
TRBV6-5 ASSHRGEQF
TRBV6-6 ASSSRQGAEAF
TRBV27 ASRPNTPGELF
TRBV11-1 ASSLGRGPYEQY
TRBV5-1 ASSLVQGSSYNEQF
TRBV3-1 ASSQVGQGISYGYT
TRBV7-2 ASSSPTGGRSYNEQF
TRBV2 ASRRTGTEGSPLH
TRBV20-1 SATYPREFKNIQY
TRBV25-1 ASSVDRELF
TRBV7-6 ASSLGTAAGNEQF
TRBV5-1 ASSSTQGMGGYT
TRBV7-2 ASSAWTGGGQPQH